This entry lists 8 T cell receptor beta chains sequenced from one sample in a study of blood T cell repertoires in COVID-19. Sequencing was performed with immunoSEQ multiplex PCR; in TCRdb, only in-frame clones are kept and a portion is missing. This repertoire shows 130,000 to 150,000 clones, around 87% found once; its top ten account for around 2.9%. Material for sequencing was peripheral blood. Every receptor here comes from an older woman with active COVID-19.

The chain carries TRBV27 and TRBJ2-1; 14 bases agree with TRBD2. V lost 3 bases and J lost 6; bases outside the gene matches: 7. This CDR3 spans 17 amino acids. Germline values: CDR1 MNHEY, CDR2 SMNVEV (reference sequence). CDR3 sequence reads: CASSFSKGLAGANEQFF. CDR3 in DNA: TGTGCCAGCAGTTTCTCGAAGGGACTAGCGGGAGCCAATGAGCAGTTCTTC.

The CDR3 loop is CASSDYRGMWFF. Here the CDR3 DNA reads TGCGCCAGCAGTGATTACAGGGGTATGTGGTTCTTC. This chain links TRBV10-1 with TRBJ2-1, with TRBD1 identical over 7 bases. CDR1 is WNHNN and CDR2 is SYGVQD in the germline V gene (reference sequence). V gave up 3 bases and J gave up 15 bases; unmatched junction bases: 8. This CDR3 contains 12 residues.

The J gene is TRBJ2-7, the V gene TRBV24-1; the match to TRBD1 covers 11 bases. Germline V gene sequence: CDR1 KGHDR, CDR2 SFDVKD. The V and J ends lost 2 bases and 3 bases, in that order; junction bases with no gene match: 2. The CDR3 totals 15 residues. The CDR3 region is CATSDSGTGGYEQYF. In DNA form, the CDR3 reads TGTGCCACCAGTGATTCGGGGACAGGGGGCTACGAGCAGTACTTC.

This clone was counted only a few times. CDR3 amino acids: CASSFSELSYEQYF. The CDR3 DNA sequence: TGTGCCAGCAGTTTCAGCGAACTCTCCTACGAGCAGTACTTC. V and J are TRBV27 and TRBJ2-7; D gene uncertain. The V gene's germline CDR1 is MNHEY and CDR2 SMNVEV (reference sequence). The CDR3 totals 14 residues. V gave up 3 bases and J gave up 0 bases, with 9 bases separating them.

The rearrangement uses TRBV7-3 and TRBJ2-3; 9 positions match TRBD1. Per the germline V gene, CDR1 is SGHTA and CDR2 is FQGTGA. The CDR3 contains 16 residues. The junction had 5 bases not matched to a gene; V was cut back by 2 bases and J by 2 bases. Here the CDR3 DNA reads TGTGCCAGCAGCTTAGTCGGGACAGGGCTCACAGATACGCAGTATTTT. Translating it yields CASSLVGTGLTDTQYF.

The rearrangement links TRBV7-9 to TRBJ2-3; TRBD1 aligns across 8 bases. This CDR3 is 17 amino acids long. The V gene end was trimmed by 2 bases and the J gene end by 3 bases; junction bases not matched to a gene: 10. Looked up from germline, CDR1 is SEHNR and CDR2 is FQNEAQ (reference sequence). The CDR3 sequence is CASSLRGQATPTDTQYF. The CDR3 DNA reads TGTGCCAGCAGCTTAAGGGGACAGGCCACCCCAACAGATACGCAGTATTTT.

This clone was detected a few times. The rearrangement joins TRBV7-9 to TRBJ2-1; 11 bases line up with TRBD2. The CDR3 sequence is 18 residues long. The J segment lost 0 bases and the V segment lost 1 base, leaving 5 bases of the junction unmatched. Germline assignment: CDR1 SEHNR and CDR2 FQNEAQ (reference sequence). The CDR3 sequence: CASSLGLTSGSSYNEQFF. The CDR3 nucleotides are TGTGCCAGCAGCTTAGGACTTACTAGCGGGAGCTCCTACAATGAGCAGTTCTTC.

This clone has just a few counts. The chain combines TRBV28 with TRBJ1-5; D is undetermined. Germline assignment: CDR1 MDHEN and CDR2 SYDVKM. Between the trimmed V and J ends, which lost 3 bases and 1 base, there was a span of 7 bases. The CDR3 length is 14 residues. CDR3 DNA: TGTGCCAGCAGTTTTCTTTCCAGCAATCAGCCCCAGCATTTT. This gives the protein CASSFLSSNQPQHF. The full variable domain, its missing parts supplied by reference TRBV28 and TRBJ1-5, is DVKVTQSSRYLVKRTGEKVFLECVQDMDHENMFWYRQDPGLGLRLIYFSYDVKMKEKGDIPEGYSVSREKKERFSLILESASTNQTSMYLCASSFLSSNQPQHFGDGTRLSIL.